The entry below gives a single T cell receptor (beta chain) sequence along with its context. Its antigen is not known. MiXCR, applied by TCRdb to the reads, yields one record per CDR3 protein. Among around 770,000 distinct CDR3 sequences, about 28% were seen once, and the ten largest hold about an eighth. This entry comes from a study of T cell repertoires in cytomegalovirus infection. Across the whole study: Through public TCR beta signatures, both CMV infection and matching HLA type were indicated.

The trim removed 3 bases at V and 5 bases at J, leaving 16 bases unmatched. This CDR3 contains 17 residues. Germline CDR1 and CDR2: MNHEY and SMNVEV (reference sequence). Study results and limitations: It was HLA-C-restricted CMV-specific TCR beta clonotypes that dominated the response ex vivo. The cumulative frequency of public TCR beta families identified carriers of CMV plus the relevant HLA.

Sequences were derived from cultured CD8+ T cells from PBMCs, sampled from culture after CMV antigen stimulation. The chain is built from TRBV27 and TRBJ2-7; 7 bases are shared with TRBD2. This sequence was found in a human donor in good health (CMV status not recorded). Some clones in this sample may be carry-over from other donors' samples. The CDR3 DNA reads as TGTGCCAGCAGTTTTCTAGCGGTACCCGGAAAAGGCGACGAGCAGTACTTC. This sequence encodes CASSFLAVPGKGDEQYF.